This TCR beta chain emerged from a study of cytomegalovirus exposure and HLA in healthy donors. Notes on the study in general: There were about 160 TCR beta chains listed as cytomegalovirus-associated. Rare TCR sequences dominated, though some public TCRs recurred in many donors.

CDR3 size: 13 residues. The germline V gene has CDR1 MGHRA and CDR2 YSYEKL. Unmatched junction bases numbered 3, after V lost 3 bases and J lost 10 bases. For this clone: The antigen remains unidentified.

Use of 60 Vbeta and 13 Jbeta primers characterized the PCR. Source study methods: Around 10 million of the roughly 77 million unique TCR beta chains counted in a later analysis were shared. Profiled with immunoSEQ multiplex PCR; TCRdb holds only in-frame clones, not every one. That table gives V, J and clone size, and the DNA gave D and trimming. Among some 180,000 clones listed, approximately 80% were seen once. This clonotype was obtained from a girl aged 10 to 17 in good health and CMV-seropositive. The chain uses TRBV4-1 and TRBJ2-1; 10 nucleotides agree with TRBD2. Sequenced: PBMCs. CDR3: CASSQRGLAEQFF. Written as DNA, the CDR3 is TGCGCCAGCAGCCAGAGGGGACTAGCGGAGCAGTTCTTC.